These 2 T cell receptor beta chains share one sample of origin, sequenced in a study of cytomegalovirus exposure and HLA in healthy donors. The data were produced by immunoSEQ multiplex PCR, yet TCRdb's version contains in-frame clones alone and is incomplete. The table lists about 120,000 clones, roughly 84% of them singletons. Sequencing used PBMCs. The receptors were gathered from a woman in her 30s in good health and CMV-seronegative.

The chain joins TRBV7-2 to TRBJ1-5, with TRBD1 matching 9 bases. CDR3 length: 15 amino acids. With 5 bases clipped from V and 7 bases from J, the junction kept 9 bases outside the gene matches. Germline CDR1 and CDR2: SGHTA and FQGNSA. CDR3 DNA sequence: TGTGCCAGCAGCCTCAGGACAGGGGAAGGACAGCCCCAGCATTTT. Its protein product is CASSLRTGEGQPQHF.

The chain carries TRBV29-1 and TRBJ1-2; D call uncertain. The CDR3 spans 14 residues. Between the trimmed V and J ends, which lost 2 bases and 0 bases, there was a span of 10 bases. Germline CDR1 is SQVTM and CDR2 is ANQGSEA. CDR3 in amino acids: CSVEFGYPNYGYTF. The DNA of the CDR3 is TGCAGCGTTGAATTCGGGTACCCTAACTATGGCTACACCTTC.